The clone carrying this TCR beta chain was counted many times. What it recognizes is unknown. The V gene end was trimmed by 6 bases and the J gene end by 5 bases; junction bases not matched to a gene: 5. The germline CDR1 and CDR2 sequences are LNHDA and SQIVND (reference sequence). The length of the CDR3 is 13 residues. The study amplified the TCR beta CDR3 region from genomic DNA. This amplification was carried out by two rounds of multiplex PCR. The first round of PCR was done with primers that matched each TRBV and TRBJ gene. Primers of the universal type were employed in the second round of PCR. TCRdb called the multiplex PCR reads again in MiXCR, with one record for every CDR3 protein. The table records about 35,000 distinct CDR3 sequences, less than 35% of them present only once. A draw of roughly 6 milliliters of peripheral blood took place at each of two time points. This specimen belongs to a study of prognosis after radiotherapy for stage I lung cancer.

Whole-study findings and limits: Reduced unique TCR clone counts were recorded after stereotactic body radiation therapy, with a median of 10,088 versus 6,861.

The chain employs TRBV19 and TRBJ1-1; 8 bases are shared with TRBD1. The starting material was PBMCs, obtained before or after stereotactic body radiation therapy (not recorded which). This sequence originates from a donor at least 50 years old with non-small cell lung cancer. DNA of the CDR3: TGTGCCAGTAGCAGGGGGCATGGGACTGAAGCTTTCTTT. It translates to CASSRGHGTEAFF.